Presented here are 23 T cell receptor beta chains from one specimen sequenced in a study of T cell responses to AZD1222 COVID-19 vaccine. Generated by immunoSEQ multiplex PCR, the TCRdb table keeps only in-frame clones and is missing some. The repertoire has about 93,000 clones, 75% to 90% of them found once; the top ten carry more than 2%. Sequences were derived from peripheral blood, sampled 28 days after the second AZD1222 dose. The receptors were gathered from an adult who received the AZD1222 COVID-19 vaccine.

CDR3 protein: CASSFNGINSREKLFF. The CDR3 bases are TGTGCCAGCAGCTTTAACGGCATTAACTCTCGAGAAAAACTGTTTTTT. The genes are TRBV7-2 and TRBJ1-4; D not certain. Germline CDR1 SGHTA, CDR2 FQGNSA. This CDR3 spans 16 amino acids. With 3 bases removed from V and 8 bases from J, the gap between germline ends came to 19 bases.

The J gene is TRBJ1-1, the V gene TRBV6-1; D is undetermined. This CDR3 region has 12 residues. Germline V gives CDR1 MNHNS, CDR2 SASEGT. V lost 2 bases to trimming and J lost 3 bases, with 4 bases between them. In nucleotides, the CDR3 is TGTGCCAGCAGTGAACCCTACACTGAAGCTTTCTTT. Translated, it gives CASSEPYTEAFF.

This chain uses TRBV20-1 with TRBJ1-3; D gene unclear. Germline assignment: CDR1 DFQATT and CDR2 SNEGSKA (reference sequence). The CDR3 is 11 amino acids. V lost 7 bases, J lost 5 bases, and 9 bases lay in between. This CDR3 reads CSGTNRNTIYF. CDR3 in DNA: TGCAGTGGCACGAACCGAAACACCATATATTTT.

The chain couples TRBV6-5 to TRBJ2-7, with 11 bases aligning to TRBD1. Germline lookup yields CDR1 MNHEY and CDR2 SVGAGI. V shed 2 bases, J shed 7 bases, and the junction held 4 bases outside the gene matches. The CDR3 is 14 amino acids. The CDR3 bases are TGTGCCAGCAGTTACGGGACAGGGGGGGAGGAGCAGTACTTC. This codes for CASSYGTGGEEQYF.

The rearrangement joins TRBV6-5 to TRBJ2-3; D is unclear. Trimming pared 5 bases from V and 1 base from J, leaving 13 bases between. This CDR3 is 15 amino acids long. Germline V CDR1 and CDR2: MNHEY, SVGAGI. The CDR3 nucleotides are TGTGCCAGCAGTCCATTCGGGCCTCGCACAGATACGCAGTATTTT. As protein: CASSPFGPRTDTQYF.

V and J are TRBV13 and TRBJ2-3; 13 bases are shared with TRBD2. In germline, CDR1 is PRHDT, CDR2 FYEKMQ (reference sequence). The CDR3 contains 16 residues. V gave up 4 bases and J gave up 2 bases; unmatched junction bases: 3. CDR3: CASSSGTSGNTDTQYF. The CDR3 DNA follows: TGTGCCAGCAGCTCAGGGACTAGCGGGAACACAGATACGCAGTATTTT.

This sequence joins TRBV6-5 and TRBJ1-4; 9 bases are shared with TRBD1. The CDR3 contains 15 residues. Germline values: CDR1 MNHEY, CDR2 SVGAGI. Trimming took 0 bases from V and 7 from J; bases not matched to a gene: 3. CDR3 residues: CASSYSGQGVEKLFF. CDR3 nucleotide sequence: TGTGCCAGCAGTTACTCGGGACAGGGTGTTGAAAAACTGTTTTTT.

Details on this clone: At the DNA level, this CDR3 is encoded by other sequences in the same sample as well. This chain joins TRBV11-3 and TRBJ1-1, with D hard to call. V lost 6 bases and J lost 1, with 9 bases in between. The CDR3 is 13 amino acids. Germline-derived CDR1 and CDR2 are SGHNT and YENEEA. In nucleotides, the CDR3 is TGTGCCAGCAGTCTCGGACGGAACACTGAAGCTTTCTTT. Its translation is CASSLGRNTEAFF.

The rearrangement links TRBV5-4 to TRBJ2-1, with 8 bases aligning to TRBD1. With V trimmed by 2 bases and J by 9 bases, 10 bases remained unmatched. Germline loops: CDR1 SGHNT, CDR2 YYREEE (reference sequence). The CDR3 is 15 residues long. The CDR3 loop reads CASSFLGTGPGEQFF. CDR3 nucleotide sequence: TGTGCCAGCAGCTTTTTGGGGACAGGACCGGGTGAGCAGTTCTTC. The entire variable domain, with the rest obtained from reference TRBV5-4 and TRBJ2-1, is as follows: ETGVTQSPTHLIKTRGQQVTLRCSSQSGHNTVSWYQQALGQGPQFIFQYYREEENGRGNFPPRFSGLQFPNYSSELNVNALELDDSALYLCASSFLGTGPGEQFFGPGTRLTVL.

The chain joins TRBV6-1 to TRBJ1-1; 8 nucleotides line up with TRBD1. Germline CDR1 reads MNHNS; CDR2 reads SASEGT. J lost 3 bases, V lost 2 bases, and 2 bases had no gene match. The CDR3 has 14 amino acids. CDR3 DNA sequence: TGTGCCAGCAGTGAACAGGGGGCGGACACTGAAGCTTTCTTT. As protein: CASSEQGADTEAFF.

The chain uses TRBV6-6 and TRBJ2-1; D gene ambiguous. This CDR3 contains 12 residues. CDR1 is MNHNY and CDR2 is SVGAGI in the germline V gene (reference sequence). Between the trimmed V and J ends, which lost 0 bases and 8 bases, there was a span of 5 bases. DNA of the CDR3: TGTGCCAGCAGTTACTCCCAGGATGAGCAGTTCTTC. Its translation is CASSYSQDEQFF.

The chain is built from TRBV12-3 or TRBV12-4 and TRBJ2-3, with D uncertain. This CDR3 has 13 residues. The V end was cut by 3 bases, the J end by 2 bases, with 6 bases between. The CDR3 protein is CASSFRHTDTQYF. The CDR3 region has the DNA TGTGCCAGCAGTTTTCGACACACAGATACGCAGTATTTT.

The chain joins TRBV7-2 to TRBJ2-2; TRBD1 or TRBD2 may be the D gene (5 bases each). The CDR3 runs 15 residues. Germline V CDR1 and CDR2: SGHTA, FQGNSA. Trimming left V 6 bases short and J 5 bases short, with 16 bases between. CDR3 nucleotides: TGTGCCAGCAGTCTCAGGGAATCGGGAACCGGGGAGCTGTTTTTT. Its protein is CASSLRESGTGELFF. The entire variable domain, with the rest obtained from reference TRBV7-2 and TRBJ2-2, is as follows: GAGVSQSPSNKVTEKGKDVELRCDPISGHTALYWYRQSLGQGLEFLIYFQGNSAPDKSGLPSDRFSAERTGGSVSTLTIQRTQQEDSAVYLCASSLRESGTGELFFGEGSRLTVL.

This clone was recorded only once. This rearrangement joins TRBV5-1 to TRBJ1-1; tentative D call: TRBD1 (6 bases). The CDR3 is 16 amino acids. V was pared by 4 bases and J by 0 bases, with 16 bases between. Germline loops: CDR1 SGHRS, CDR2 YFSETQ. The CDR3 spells CASSPPQGPMNTEAFF. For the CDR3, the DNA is TGCGCCAGCAGCCCCCCACAGGGCCCGATGAACACTGAAGCTTTCTTT.

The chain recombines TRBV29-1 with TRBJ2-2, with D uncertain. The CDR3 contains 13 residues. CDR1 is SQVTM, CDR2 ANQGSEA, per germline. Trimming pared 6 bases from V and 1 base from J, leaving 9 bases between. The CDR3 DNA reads TGCAGCGTCGGACCTGTGAACACCGGGGAGCTGTTTTTT. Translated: CSVGPVNTGELFF.

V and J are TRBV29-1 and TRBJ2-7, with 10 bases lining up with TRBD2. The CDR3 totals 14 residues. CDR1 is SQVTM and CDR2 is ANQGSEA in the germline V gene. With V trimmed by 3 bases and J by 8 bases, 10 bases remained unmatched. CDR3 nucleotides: TGCAGCGTTGATAGGACTAGCGGAGAGCACCAGCAGTACTTC. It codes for CSVDRTSGEHQQYF.

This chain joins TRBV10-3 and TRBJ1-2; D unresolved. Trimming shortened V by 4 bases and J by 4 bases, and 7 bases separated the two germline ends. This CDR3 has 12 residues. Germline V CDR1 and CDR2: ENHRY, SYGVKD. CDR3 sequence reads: CAISGTTYGYTF. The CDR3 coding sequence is TGTGCCATCAGTGGCACCACCTATGGCTACACCTTC.

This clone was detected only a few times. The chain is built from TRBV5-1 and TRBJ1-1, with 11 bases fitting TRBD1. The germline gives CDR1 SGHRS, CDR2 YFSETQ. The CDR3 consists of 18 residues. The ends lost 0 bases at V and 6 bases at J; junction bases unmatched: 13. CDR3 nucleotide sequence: TGCGCCAGCAGCTTGGATCCCAATCGAGGGACAGGGGGATCTGAAGCTTTCTTT. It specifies CASSLDPNRGTGGSEAFF.

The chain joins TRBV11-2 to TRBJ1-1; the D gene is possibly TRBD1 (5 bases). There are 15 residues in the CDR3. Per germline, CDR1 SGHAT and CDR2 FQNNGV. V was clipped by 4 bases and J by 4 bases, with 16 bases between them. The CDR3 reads CASSSGALLGTEAFF. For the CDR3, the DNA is TGTGCCAGCAGCTCCGGGGCATTGTTGGGCACTGAAGCTTTCTTT.

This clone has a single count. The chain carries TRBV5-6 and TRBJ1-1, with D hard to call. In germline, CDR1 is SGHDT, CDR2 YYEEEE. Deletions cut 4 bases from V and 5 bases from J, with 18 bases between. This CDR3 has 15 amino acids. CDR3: CASSGDEGFGTEAFF. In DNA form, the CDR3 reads TGTGCCAGCAGCGGGGATGAAGGGTTTGGGACTGAAGCTTTCTTT.

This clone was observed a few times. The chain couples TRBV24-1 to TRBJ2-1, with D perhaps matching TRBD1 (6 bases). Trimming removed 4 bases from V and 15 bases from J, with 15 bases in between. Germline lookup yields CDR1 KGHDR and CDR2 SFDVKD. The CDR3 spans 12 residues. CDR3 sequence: CATSDLTGIAFF. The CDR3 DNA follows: TGTGCCACCAGTGACCTAACAGGGATTGCGTTCTTC.

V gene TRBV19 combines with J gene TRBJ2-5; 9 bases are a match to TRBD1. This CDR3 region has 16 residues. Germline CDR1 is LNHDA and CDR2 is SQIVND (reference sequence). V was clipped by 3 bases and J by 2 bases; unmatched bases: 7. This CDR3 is CASSMYSGTGQETQYF. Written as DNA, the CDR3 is TGTGCCAGTAGTATGTATTCCGGGACAGGGCAAGAGACCCAGTACTTC.

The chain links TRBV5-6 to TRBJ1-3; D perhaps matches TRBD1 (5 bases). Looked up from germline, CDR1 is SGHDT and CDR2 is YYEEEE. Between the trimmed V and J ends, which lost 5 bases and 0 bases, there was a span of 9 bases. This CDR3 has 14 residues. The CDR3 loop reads CASRLQDSGNTIYF. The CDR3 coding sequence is TGTGCCAGCAGGTTACAGGACTCTGGAAACACCATATATTTT.